This is a list of T cell receptor beta chains from one sample in a study of blood T cell repertoires in COVID-19. Using immunoSEQ multiplex PCR, the repertoire was profiled, and TCRdb retains in-frame clones only, with some absent. The sample records 150,000 to 200,000 clones, about 80% being singletons. What was sequenced was PBMCs or T cells enriched from blood (not recorded which). All receptors come from a woman aged 60 to 75 who had recovered from COVID-19. The CDR3 runs from the conserved cysteine through the conserved F or W. The D gene is left open where the match is weak. Where a row states a size, it is once, few, many or the class of an expanded clone; other rows omit it.

CDR3 DNA,CDR3 protein,D gene,clone size,J gene,V gene
TGTGCCAGCAATACAGGGTTTGGCACTGAAGCTTTCTTT,CASNTGFGTEAFF,.,.,TRBJ1-1,TRBV2
TGTGCCAGCAGTGAGCCCCGACAGAGCTACGAGCAGTACTTC,CASSEPRQSYEQYF,.,.,TRBJ2-7,TRBV2
TGTGCCCTGGGCAGGGACAGTCTCTACGAGCAGTACTTC,CALGRDSLYEQYF,TRBD1,once,TRBJ2-7,TRBV30
TGTGCCAGCAGTGTAGCCGGGACAGGGGCTCAGCCCCAGCATTTT,CASSVAGTGAQPQHF,TRBD1,.,TRBJ1-5,TRBV6-1
TGTGCCAGCACTCGAGGCGGGTTCGGTCAAGAGACCCAGTACTTC,CASTRGGFGQETQYF,.,.,TRBJ2-5,TRBV6-5
TGCACCAGCAGCCGGTGTTGCCTGCCCGGGGAGGGCTACACCTTC,CTSSRCCLPGEGYTF,.,.,TRBJ1-2,TRBV1
TGTGCCAGCAGCCTGGACAGGGGATTTTATAGCAATCAGCCCCAGCATTTT,CASSLDRGFYSNQPQHF,TRBD1,.,TRBJ1-5,TRBV5-8
TGTGCCAGCTCACCACCCAGCGGGGGAATCCAAGAGACCCAGTACTTC,CASSPPSGGIQETQYF,TRBD2,.,TRBJ2-5,TRBV18
TGTGCCAGTAGTAAGACAATATACACTGAAGCTTTCTTT,CASSKTIYTEAFF,.,.,TRBJ1-1,TRBV19
TGTGCCAGCAGCTGGGGGCGGACAGGGGATACTGAAGCTTTCTTT,CASSWGRTGDTEAFF,TRBD1,.,TRBJ1-1,TRBV5-6
TGTGCCAGCAGCCCCGACAGGGCCCAGCCCCAGCATTTT,CASSPDRAQPQHF,TRBD1,once,TRBJ1-5,TRBV7-2
TGTGCCAGCAGAAACTTCACTATACAGGGAAAAGGCTACACCTTC,CASRNFTIQGKGYTF,.,.,TRBJ1-2,TRBV6-5
TGTGCCACCCTGGACAGGGGGCCTAGTGGCTACACCTTC,CATLDRGPSGYTF,TRBD1,.,TRBJ1-2,TRBV19
TGTGCCAGTAGTATAGGTACTAACTACGAGCAGTACTTC,CASSIGTNYEQYF,.,.,TRBJ2-7,TRBV19
TGTGCCAGTAGTACCGAGACGGGTAACTATGGCTACACCTTC,CASSTETGNYGYTF,.,.,TRBJ1-2,TRBV19
TGTGCCAGTAGTATAAGGGCGGGAAATTCACCCCTCCACTTT,CASSIRAGNSPLHF,.,few,TRBJ1-6,TRBV19
TGTGCCAGCAGCCGACTAGCGGGGGGCACAGATACGCAGTATTTT,CASSRLAGGTDTQYF,TRBD2,.,TRBJ2-3,TRBV11-3
TGCGCCAGCAGTGAAGGATTGGGGGCGATTAACACAGATACGCAGTATTTT,CASSEGLGAINTDTQYF,.,.,TRBJ2-3,TRBV10-1
TGCGCCAGCAGCCAGCTCAAGGAGAGCTCTGGGGCCAACGTCCTGACTTTC,CASSQLKESSGANVLTF,.,few,TRBJ2-6,TRBV4-1
TGTGCCAGCAGTTTATTCGGGGGGAGCAATCAGCCCCAGCATTTT,CASSLFGGSNQPQHF,.,once,TRBJ1-5,TRBV27
TGCAGTGCTAGTCCGGGACAGACATATGGCTACACCTTC,CSASPGQTYGYTF,TRBD1,.,TRBJ1-2,TRBV20-1
TGTGCCAGCAGTGAACGACGACACCACGAGCAGTACTTC,CASSERRHHEQYF,.,many,TRBJ2-7,TRBV6-1
TGTGCCAGCAGTACCGGACAGGGTGAGACCCAGTACTTC,CASSTGQGETQYF,TRBD1,.,TRBJ2-5,TRBV12-3/TRBV12-4
TGTGCCAGCAGCTCCTCAAGGGGCCTTAATCAGCCCCAGCATTTT,CASSSSRGLNQPQHF,.,.,TRBJ1-5,TRBV7-9
TGTGCCAGCAGTGAAAACCCTATAGTGATGAACACTGAAGCTTTCTTT,CASSENPIVMNTEAFF,.,.,TRBJ1-1,TRBV2
TGTGCCAGCAGCCCAGGGGTCTATAATTCACCCCTCCACTTT,CASSPGVYNSPLHF,.,once,TRBJ1-6,TRBV7-2
TGTGCCAGCAGCCCAAGTAGCGGGGGGGCAGAGACCCAGTACTTC,CASSPSSGGAETQYF,TRBD2,.,TRBJ2-5,TRBV9
TGTGCCAGCAGCTTAGCCAGTAGCCGCGGCTACACCTTC,CASSLASSRGYTF,.,few,TRBJ1-2,TRBV7-6
TGTGCCAGCAGTGCCCTTAGGGGGGGGACCTACGAGCAGTACTTC,CASSALRGGTYEQYF,.,.,TRBJ2-7,TRBV2
TGTGCCAGCAGTCGGACAGTGGCTAATGAAAAACTGTTTTTT,CASSRTVANEKLFF,.,.,TRBJ1-4,TRBV6-5
TGTGCCAGCAGCGAAATACCGGGACAGGGCTACGAGCAGTACTTC,CASSEIPGQGYEQYF,TRBD1,once,TRBJ2-7,TRBV9
TGTGCCTGGAGTGTCGGGGACGAGCAGTACTTC,CAWSVGDEQYF,.,.,TRBJ2-7,TRBV30
TGTGCCAGCAGTTACCGGGGGAGGAGCTACGAGCAGTACTTC,CASSYRGRSYEQYF,.,.,TRBJ2-7,TRBV6-5
TGTGCCAGCAGCCCTAGCATCTATGAGCAGTTCTTC,CASSPSIYEQFF,.,.,TRBJ2-1,TRBV14